The 15 T cell receptor beta chains below were found in one sample sequenced in a study of T cell responses to AZD1222 COVID-19 vaccine. Some clones are missing from TCRdb's copy, which holds only in-frame ones; the method was immunoSEQ multiplex PCR. The data show 75,000 to 95,000 clones, nearly 90% seen once. The sample was peripheral blood, taken on day 0 of AZD1222 vaccination. Receptor source: an adult in good health.

The chain employs TRBV11-3 and TRBJ2-2, with 13 positions matching TRBD2. The CDR3 sequence is 19 residues long. Per germline, CDR1 SGHNT and CDR2 YENEEA. The V segment lost 2 bases and the J segment 6 bases; nucleotides outside the gene matches: 12. CDR3 nucleotides: TGTGCCAGCAGCTTAACTAGCGGGGGGGCCCGGTTCGGGGCCGGGGAGCTGTTTTTT. It specifies CASSLTSGGARFGAGELFF.

This chain links TRBV6-2 or TRBV6-3 with TRBJ1-5; TRBD1 is a possible D gene (6 bases). Germline CDR1 reads MNHEY; CDR2 reads SVGEGT. The CDR3 runs 18 residues. V shed 5 bases and J shed 3 bases, with 23 bases lying between them. CDR3 bases: TGTGCCAGCAGTCCGTGGGCCCAAAACAGGGTCCCCAATCAGCCCCAGCATTTT. Translated: CASSPWAQNRVPNQPQHF.

V and J are TRBV5-4 and TRBJ2-2, with 15 bases aligning to TRBD2. V trimming: 2 bases; J trimming: 9 bases; junction bases outside the gene matches: 11. Germline assignment: CDR1 SGHNT and CDR2 YYREEE (reference sequence). This CDR3 has 18 amino acids. CDR3 residues: CASSLNGGLAGGVRELFF. The CDR3 bases are TGTGCCAGCAGCTTAAACGGAGGACTAGCGGGGGGGGTTCGGGAGCTGTTTTTT. Full variable domain (rest looked up from reference TRBV5-4 and TRBJ2-2): ETGVTQSPTHLIKTRGQQVTLRCSSQSGHNTVSWYQQALGQGPQFIFQYYREEENGRGNFPPRFSGLQFPNYSSELNVNALELDDSALYLCASSLNGGLAGGVRELFFGEGSRLTVL.

The chain links TRBV7-9 to TRBJ2-7; possibly TRBD1 or TRBD2 for D (5 bases each). In germline, CDR1 is SEHNR, CDR2 FQNEAQ (reference sequence). The ends were cut back, 4 bases at V and 6 bases at J, with 19 bases in the middle. The CDR3 has 15 amino acids. The chain's CDR3 is CASSSTFGGGSEQYF. The CDR3 nucleotides are TGTGCCAGCAGCTCAACATTTGGGGGTGGGAGCGAGCAGTACTTC.

The chain uses TRBV7-9 and TRBJ2-7, with 9 bases matching TRBD2. The V segment lost 6 bases and the J segment 4 bases; nucleotides outside the gene matches: 4. In germline, CDR1 is SEHNR, CDR2 FQNEAQ (reference sequence). This CDR3 has 13 residues. CDR3 protein: CASREGLAYEQYF. In DNA form, the CDR3 reads TGTGCCAGCAGGGAGGGACTAGCTTACGAGCAGTACTTC.

On this clone itself: A junction boundary mismatches the germline segment, possibly from a read error. This chain uses TRBV20-1 with TRBJ2-7; the D gene is possibly TRBD1 (6 bases). Germline values: CDR1 DFQATT, CDR2 SNEGSKA (reference sequence). The CDR3 has 10 residues. The chain's CDR3 is CSARDNRASF. CDR3 nucleotide sequence: TGCAGTGCTAGAGATAACAGGGCTAGCTTC.

J is TRBJ2-7 and V is TRBV6-5, with a tentative D call TRBD2 (6 bases). There are 14 residues in the CDR3. Germline values: CDR1 MNHEY, CDR2 SVGAGI. Deletions cut 7 bases from V and 1 base from J, with 14 bases between. Here the CDR3 DNA reads TGTGCCAGCATTTCTGGAGGGAGTTCCTACGAGCAGTACGTC. Encoded protein: CASISGGSSYEQYV.

The rearrangement joins TRBV18 to TRBJ1-1; 7 bases fit TRBD1. Trimming took 4 bases from V and 0 from J; bases not matched to a gene: 2. The germline V gene encodes CDR1 KGHSH and CDR2 LQKENI. The CDR3 spans 14 residues. The CDR3 loop reads CASSRDSMNTEAFF. CDR3 DNA sequence: TGTGCCAGCTCACGGGACAGCATGAACACTGAAGCTTTCTTT.

The V call is TRBV7-8, the J call TRBJ2-5, with D tentatively TRBD1 or TRBD2 (7 bases each). The germline V gene has CDR1 SGHVS and CDR2 FQNEAQ. The CDR3 has 14 amino acids. V was cut by 4 bases and J by 5 bases, with 14 bases left in between. The CDR3 is CASSSGGGRETQYF. The DNA of the CDR3 is TGTGCCAGCAGCTCAGGGGGGGGGCGCGAGACCCAGTACTTC.

The gene calls are TRBV9 and TRBJ2-5; possible D gene TRBD2, 6 bases. The germline V and J ends were trimmed by 0 bases and 9 bases, with 15 bases remaining between them. The V gene's germline CDR1 is SGDLS and CDR2 YYNGEE. The length of the CDR3 is 14 residues. The CDR3 DNA is TGTGCCAGCAGCGTAGATGGGAGGCCATTGGCCCAGTACTTC. Protein: CASSVDGRPLAQYF.

The CDR3 DNA follows: TGCGCCAGCAGCACCTCCGGGACAGACGTCTACACCTTC. Amino acid sequence: CASSTSGTDVYTF. V usage is TRBV5-1 and J usage is TRBJ1-2; 7 bases agree with TRBD1. From germline, CDR1 is SGHRS and CDR2 YFSETQ. V shed 4 bases, J shed 10 bases, and the junction held 10 bases outside the gene matches. The CDR3 has 13 residues.

The chain links TRBV6-5 to TRBJ2-1; D unresolved. This CDR3 contains 12 residues. V lost 7 bases to trimming and J lost 0 bases, with 4 bases between them. Germline CDR1 and CDR2: MNHEY and SVGAGI. The CDR3 DNA reads TGTGCCAGCACGAGCTCCTACAATGAGCAGTTCTTC. Translated, it gives CASTSSYNEQFF.

The genes are TRBV5-4 and TRBJ1-2, with TRBD1 identical over 8 bases. V trimming: 4 bases; J trimming: 2 bases; junction bases outside the gene matches: 4. The CDR3 is 14 residues long. CDR1 and CDR2 (germline): SGHNT, YYREEE (reference sequence). The CDR3 loop reads CASSNRTGNYGYTF. The CDR3 coding sequence is TGTGCCAGCAGCAACAGGACAGGGAACTATGGCTACACCTTC.

This clone was observed once. The chain links TRBV18 to TRBJ1-4, with 7 bases aligning to TRBD1. The CDR3 covers 20 residues. Unmatched junction bases numbered 17, after V lost 1 base and J lost 3 bases. CDR1 is KGHSH, CDR2 LQKENI, per germline. DNA for the CDR3: TGTGCCAGCTCACCACGTCTGGGGACGGCAGGGGGATCAGCTAATGAAAAACTGTTTTTT. This codes for CASSPRLGTAGGSANEKLFF.

The chain combines TRBV28 with TRBJ2-7, with D unclear. Germline CDR1 is MDHEN and CDR2 is SYDVKM. Trimming stripped 3 bases from V and 2 bases from J, with 8 bases between. This CDR3 contains 13 residues. CDR3 loop: CASSFGSTYEQYV. DNA of the CDR3: TGTGCCAGCAGTTTCGGCAGTACCTACGAGCAGTACGTC.